These 2 T cell receptor beta chains were all obtained from the same sample, sequenced in a study of beta chain features in type 1 diabetes. Isolated RNA was reverse transcribed in full, so expressed TCRB transcripts were sequenced. Libraries were prepared by immunoSEQ multiplex PCR; TCRdb keeps only in-frame clonotypes and omits some of them. Among fewer than 65,000 clones listed, approximately 62% were seen once. What was sequenced was Tregs from blood. The receptors derive from a woman between 18 and 29 years old in good health.

About this clone: Mismatch with germline at one junction end may stem from a read error. This specimen includes other DNA sequences encoding the same CDR3. DNA of the CDR3: TGTGCCAGCAGTTTCGACAGGGCCTATAATTCCCCCCTCCACTTT. This gives the protein CASSFDRAYNSPLHF. This chain connects TRBV27 to TRBJ1-6; 7 bases agree with TRBD1. The CDR3 extends over 15 amino acids. Germline CDR1 and CDR2: MNHEY and SMNVEV (reference sequence).

This rearrangement joins TRBV27 to TRBJ2-5; TRBD1 aligns across 7 bases. Germline V gene sequence: CDR1 MNHEY, CDR2 SMNVEV (reference sequence). CDR3 length: 13 amino acids. Trimming at V came to 2 bases and at J to 3 bases, leaving 0 bases not matched to a gene. DNA of the CDR3: TGTGCCAGCAGTTTAACAGGGGAAGAGACCCAGTACTTC. Translating it yields CASSLTGEETQYF.